This T cell receptor beta chain was recorded in a study of PD-1 blockade in classical Hodgkin lymphoma. Each patient experienced a relapse that followed autologous stem cell transplantation, and brentuximab vedotin exposure varied. Trimming cost V 6 bases and J 2 bases; bases outside gene matches: 10. Germline V gene sequence: CDR1 MDHEN, CDR2 SYDVKM. CDR3 length equals 16 residues. Profiling relied on immunoSEQ multiplex PCR, and the TCRdb table lists in-frame clones only, not all of them. The sample contains 35,000 to 50,000 clones, about 65% of which appear only once. The chain combines TRBV28 with TRBJ1-5; the match to TRBD1 covers 7 bases. The clonotype was recovered from a human donor with classical Hodgkin lymphoma. The sample consisted of peripheral blood mononuclear cells (PBMCs), taken before the second cycle of nivolumab. CDR3 nucleotides: TGTGCCAGCAGCCACTTCCGACAGGGCGGCAATCAGCCCCAGCATTTT. Translation: CASSHFRQGGNQPQHF.